This T cell receptor beta chain was identified in a study of T cell responses to AZD1222 COVID-19 vaccine. Findings of the study overall: Among the donors, most were white British and more were female, and clonal diversity was possibly underestimated. Two AZD1222 doses significantly raised spike-specific TCR breadth and depth over controls. The study sampled repertoires only after the peak T cell response.

Germline CDR1 reads SGHNT; CDR2 reads YYREEE (reference sequence). The CDR3 has 18 residues. Losses at the gene ends were 0 bases for V and 4 bases for J; bases not matched to a gene: 11. On this clone: Its matching antigen is unknown.

Some clones are missing from TCRdb's copy, which holds only in-frame ones; the method was immunoSEQ multiplex PCR. The sample carries approximately 120,000 clones, roughly 90% recorded once. The sequences come from peripheral blood, collected on day 0 of AZD1222 vaccination. The chain carries TRBV5-4 and TRBJ1-2; 11 positions agree with TRBD1. This clonotype was obtained from an adult in good health. The CDR3 region is CASSLARGQGGFGYGYTF. The CDR3 nucleotides are TGTGCCAGCAGCTTGGCCAGGGGACAGGGGGGTTTTGGCTATGGCTACACCTTC.